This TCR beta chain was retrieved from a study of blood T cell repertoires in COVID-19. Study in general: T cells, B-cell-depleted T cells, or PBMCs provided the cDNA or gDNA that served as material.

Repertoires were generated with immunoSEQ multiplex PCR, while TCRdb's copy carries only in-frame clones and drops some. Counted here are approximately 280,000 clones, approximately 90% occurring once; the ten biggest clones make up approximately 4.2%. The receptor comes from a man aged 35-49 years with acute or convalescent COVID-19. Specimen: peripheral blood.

CDR3 loop: CATRDRDMYQPQHF. Written as DNA, the CDR3 is TGTGCCACCAGGGACAGGGACATGTATCAGCCCCAGCATTTT. The chain is built from TRBV6-5 and TRBJ1-5; the match to TRBD1 covers 9 bases. CDR3 length equals 14 residues. Germline CDR1 MNHEY, CDR2 SVGAGI. The V gene end was trimmed by 10 bases and the J gene end by 5 bases; junction bases not matched to a gene: 9.